The T cell receptor beta chain under discussion was sequenced for a study of blood T cell repertoires in COVID-19. Germline CDR1 reads LNHDA; CDR2 reads SQIVND (reference sequence). Trimming removed 10 bases at V and 8 bases at J, with 26 bases between. This CDR3 has 15 amino acids. Produced via immunoSEQ multiplex PCR; TCRdb's table is partial and in-frame only. This sample has 87,000 or so clones, with roughly 87% found just once. The sequence came from a woman aged 80 or over with acute or convalescent COVID-19. The J gene is TRBJ1-2, the V gene TRBV19; a weak D match, TRBD1 (5 bases). Source material: peripheral blood. The DNA for the CDR3 is TGTGCCACCTCCCCGGCAGGGCCTCCCTCGGGCGGCTACACCTTC. It translates to CATSPAGPPSGGYTF.